Listed here are 24 T cell receptor beta chains from one sample, sequenced in a study of blood T cell repertoires in COVID-19. Repertoires were generated with immunoSEQ multiplex PCR, while TCRdb's copy carries only in-frame clones and drops some. The repertoire holds roughly 150,000 clones, with more than 70% as singletons. The sequenced sample was peripheral blood. The receptors come from a man aged 45-60 years who had recovered from COVID-19.

The chain carries TRBV5-1 and TRBJ2-1, with no clear D. V lost 0 bases and J 6 bases, leaving 16 bases between the germline ends. The CDR3 consists of 16 residues. Per germline, CDR1 SGHRS and CDR2 YFSETQ. CDR3 amino acids: CASSLVVTAMGNEQFF. DNA for the CDR3: TGCGCCAGCAGCTTGGTAGTTACAGCAATGGGCAATGAGCAGTTCTTC.

The V and J genes are TRBV4-3 and TRBJ2-3, with no clear D. V was cut by 0 bases and J by 6 bases, with 7 bases left in between. The CDR3 has 13 amino acids. From germline, CDR1 is LGHNA and CDR2 YSLEER. As DNA, the CDR3 is TGCGCCAGCAGCCAAGAGGGCCGGGATACGCAGTATTTT. This encodes CASSQEGRDTQYF.

In its sample, this clone was seen once. The V call is TRBV6-1, the J call TRBJ2-1; a weak D match, TRBD2 (6 bases). The CDR3 spans 19 residues. Per germline, CDR1 MNHNS and CDR2 SASEGT. Trimming pared 2 bases from V and 4 bases from J, leaving 24 bases between. The CDR3 loop is CASSEIPSGSTGVYNEQFF. Here the CDR3 DNA reads TGTGCCAGCAGTGAAATCCCTTCCGGTAGCACGGGGGTATACAATGAGCAGTTCTTC.

Details on this clone: Compared with germline, one end of the junction differs, possibly owing to a read error. V and J are TRBV6-4 and TRBJ1-2, with 10 bases that match TRBD1. Germline lookup yields CDR1 MRHNA and CDR2 SNTAGT. CDR3 length: 15 amino acids. The CDR3 loop reads CASSDPDRGNSGYTF. The CDR3, as DNA: TGTGCCAGCAGTGATCCGGACAGGGGGAACTCTGGCTACACCTTC.

The V call is TRBV15, the J call TRBJ1-4, with 8 bases matching TRBD1. Germline CDR1 reads LNHNV; CDR2 reads YYDKDF (reference sequence). V gave up 0 bases and J gave up 8 bases; unmatched junction bases: 8. CDR3 length: 16 residues. The CDR3 is CATSRDGGQGSEKLFF. Written as DNA, the CDR3 is TGTGCCACCAGCAGAGATGGAGGACAGGGAAGCGAAAAACTGTTTTTT. Together with reference TRBV15 and TRBJ1-4, the CDR3 gives the full variable domain: DAMVIQNPRYQVTQFGKPVTLSCSQTLNHNVMYWYQQKSSQAPKLLFHYYDKDFNNEADTPDNFQSRRPNTSFCFLDIRSPGLGDTAMYLCATSRDGGQGSEKLFFGSGTQLSVL.

This sequence joins TRBV7-2 and TRBJ2-3, with 9 bases aligning to TRBD1. The trim removed 1 base at V and 1 base at J, leaving 0 bases unmatched. Germline CDR1 reads SGHTA; CDR2 reads FQGNSA. This CDR3 is 15 amino acids long. In nucleotides, the CDR3 is TGTGCCAGCAGCTTAGGACAGGGGGGCACAGATACGCAGTATTTT. Encoded protein: CASSLGQGGTDTQYF.

The rearrangement joins TRBV27 to TRBJ2-7; tentatively, D is TRBD2 (5 bases). Germline lookup yields CDR1 MNHEY and CDR2 SMNVEV (reference sequence). The CDR3 has 14 amino acids. The V end lost 0 bases, the J end lost 6 bases, and 12 bases lay between the germline ends. This chain's CDR3 is CASSLSPLLGEQYF. The CDR3, as DNA: TGTGCCAGCAGTTTATCCCCACTACTAGGCGAGCAGTACTTC.

V and J are TRBV5-1 and TRBJ1-4; TRBD1 matches 7 bases. V trimming: 1 base; J trimming: 7 bases; junction bases outside the gene matches: 4. The CDR3 has 14 amino acids. The germline V gene encodes CDR1 SGHRS and CDR2 YFSETQ. Written as DNA, the CDR3 is TGCGCCAGCAGCTTGAAAGGGGGCGGTGAAAAACTGTTTTTT. Translating gives CASSLKGGGEKLFF. The variable domain in full, completed from reference TRBV5-1 and TRBJ1-4, reads KAGVTQTPRYLIKTRGQQVTLSCSPISGHRSVSWYQQTPGQGLQFLFEYFSETQRNKGNFPGRFSGRQFSNSRSEMNVSTLELGDSALYLCASSLKGGGEKLFFGSGTQLSVL.

This chain joins TRBV24-1 and TRBJ2-3, with D perhaps matching TRBD1 (6 bases). V lost 5 bases, J lost 2 bases, and 13 bases lay in between. The length of the CDR3 is 15 residues. From germline, CDR1 is KGHDR and CDR2 SFDVKD. The DNA for the CDR3 is TGTGCCACCAGTGGCTCAGGGGCCAACACAGATACGCAGTATTTT. It translates to CATSGSGANTDTQYF.

This clone was detected once. The chain uses TRBV4-1 and TRBJ2-3; 13 bases line up with TRBD2. J gave up 3 bases and V 0 bases, and 6 bases lay outside the gene matches. CDR3 length: 18 residues. Germline CDR1 is MGHRA and CDR2 is YSYEKL. In DNA, the CDR3 is TGCGCCAGCAGCCAAGATTGGGCGACTAGCGGGAGGACAGATACGCAGTATTTT. It specifies CASSQDWATSGRTDTQYF.

This chain links TRBV12-3 or TRBV12-4 with TRBJ2-7; TRBD1 might be the D (5 bases). CDR3 size: 13 residues. The V gene lost 3 bases and the J gene lost 6 bases, with 12 bases spanning the gap. CDR3 amino acids: CASSFIRVGEQYF. In nucleotides, the CDR3 is TGTGCCAGCAGTTTTATCAGGGTCGGCGAGCAGTACTTC.

The chain has TRBV6-5 and TRBJ1-1; 7 bases align to TRBD1. Per the germline V gene, CDR1 is MNHEY and CDR2 is SVGAGI. CDR3 length: 12 residues. V was pared by 6 bases and J by 6 bases, with 4 bases of the junction left unmatched. Here the CDR3 DNA reads TGTGCCAGCAGCGACAGGGTTGCTGAAGCTTTCTTT. Translating it yields CASSDRVAEAFF.

This chain connects TRBV28 to TRBJ2-6, with TRBD1 matching 8 bases. The trim removed 5 bases at V and 0 bases at J, leaving 6 bases unmatched. The CDR3 has 17 residues. Germline loops: CDR1 MDHEN, CDR2 SYDVKM. The chain's CDR3 is CASSRTGGSSGANVLTF. For the CDR3, the DNA is TGTGCCAGCAGTCGAACAGGGGGGAGCTCTGGGGCCAACGTCCTGACTTTC. The full variable domain, its missing parts supplied by reference TRBV28 and TRBJ2-6, is DVKVTQSSRYLVKRTGEKVFLECVQDMDHENMFWYRQDPGLGLRLIYFSYDVKMKEKGDIPEGYSVSREKKERFSLILESASTNQTSMYLCASSRTGGSSGANVLTFGAGSRLTVL.

The chain links TRBV11-2 to TRBJ1-1, with 7 bases aligning to TRBD1. The length of the CDR3 is 15 residues. The junction had 12 bases not matched to a gene; V was cut back by 5 bases and J by 6 bases. Germline CDR1 and CDR2: SGHAT and FQNNGV. This chain's CDR3 is CASSQPTGTLAEAFF. As DNA, the CDR3 is TGTGCCAGCAGCCAACCGACAGGGACGTTGGCTGAAGCTTTCTTT.

This chain connects TRBV3-1 (or the pseudogene TRBV3-2) to TRBJ2-3; 10 positions agree with TRBD2. The germline V gene encodes CDR1 LGHDT and CDR2 YNNKEL (reference sequence). There are 16 residues in the CDR3. After removal of 2 bases from V and 0 bases from J, the junction contained 2 bases not matched to a gene. CDR3 loop: CASSQIAGGSTDTQYF. Here the CDR3 DNA reads TGTGCCAGCAGCCAAATAGCGGGAGGTAGCACAGATACGCAGTATTTT.

The genes are TRBV7-6 and TRBJ2-2; TRBD2 matches 9 bases. V was pared by 5 bases and J by 1 base, with 8 bases of the junction left unmatched. The CDR3 is 17 residues long. Germline lookup yields CDR1 SGHVS and CDR2 FNYEAQ. CDR3 coding DNA: TGTGCCAGCAGCAGCCTGGGACTAGCTCAGAACACCGGGGAGCTGTTTTTT. The encoded protein is CASSSLGLAQNTGELFF.

The chain combines TRBV11-2 with TRBJ1-1; TRBD1 matches at 8 bases. After removal of 5 bases from V and 6 bases from J, the junction contained 14 bases not matched to a gene. This CDR3 has 16 residues. CDR1 and CDR2 (germline): SGHAT, FQNNGV. CDR3 in DNA: TGTGCCAGCAGCGGACGACAGGGGTACGATCGGTCTGAAGCTTTCTTT. Amino acids: CASSGRQGYDRSEAFF.

This chain links TRBV10-3 with TRBJ2-5; the match to TRBD1 covers 8 bases. V shed 0 bases and J 5 bases; nucleotides not matched to a gene: 11. Germline values: CDR1 ENHRY, CDR2 SYGVKD. This CDR3 spans 17 amino acids. The CDR3 loop is CAISESPRAGGWETQYF. CDR3 coding DNA: TGTGCCATCAGTGAGTCCCCCCGGGCAGGGGGCTGGGAGACCCAGTACTTC.

V and J are TRBV6-5 and TRBJ1-2; 7 nucleotides align to TRBD1. This CDR3 contains 14 residues. Germline V CDR1 and CDR2: MNHEY, SVGAGI. V shed 6 bases, J shed 1 base, and the junction held 5 bases outside the gene matches. In DNA, the CDR3 is TGTGCCAGCAGCGAGGACAGGCGTAACTATGGCTACACCTTC. Translation: CASSEDRRNYGYTF.

The chain carries TRBV2 and TRBJ2-7; D may be TRBD1 (6 bases). Trimming removed 6 bases from V and 6 bases from J, with 6 bases in between. The V gene's germline CDR1 is SNHLY and CDR2 FYNNEI. This CDR3 region has 10 residues. CDR3 in amino acids: CASSRGEQYF. The CDR3 DNA sequence: TGTGCCAGCAGCAGGGGCGAGCAGTACTTC.

There are a few counts of this clone. This chain uses TRBV6-2 or TRBV6-3 with TRBJ1-2; D is undetermined. Germline V gene lookup returns CDR1 MNHEY and CDR2 SVGEGT. The CDR3 is made up of 14 amino acids. The V end lost 0 bases, the J end lost 4 bases, and 9 bases lay between the germline ends. The CDR3 DNA reads TGTGCCAGCAGTTACTCGACGGAGGGCTATGGCTACACCTTC. This encodes CASSYSTEGYGYTF.

The V gene is TRBV6-2 or TRBV6-3, the J gene TRBJ2-7; TRBD2 might be the D (6 bases). The CDR3 is 16 residues long. CDR1 MNHEY and CDR2 SVGEGT come from the germline V gene. V was pared by 2 bases and J by 6 bases, with 20 bases between. In nucleotides, the CDR3 is TGTGCCAGCAGTTACAGCCGGGGGATTCGATATTCCGAGCAGTACTTC. Its translation: CASSYSRGIRYSEQYF.

V gene TRBV27 combines with J gene TRBJ2-3; 8 nucleotides agree with TRBD1. V dropped 8 bases and J dropped 2; count of bases not matched to a gene: 3. Germline V CDR1 and CDR2: MNHEY, SMNVEV (reference sequence). This CDR3 comprises 13 residues. This CDR3 is CASWTGSTDTQYF. The CDR3 DNA follows: TGTGCCAGCTGGACAGGGTCCACAGATACGCAGTATTTT.

Comments on this clone: The same CDR3 is also encoded by other DNA sequences in this sample. The chain couples TRBV28 to TRBJ1-2; D is unresolved. Trimming took off 4 bases at V and 4 bases at J, with 7 bases between the two ends. Per germline, CDR1 MDHEN and CDR2 SYDVKM. This CDR3 has 12 residues. The CDR3 sequence: CASSSGSYGYTF. In nucleotides, the CDR3 is TGTGCCAGCAGTTCAGGATCCTATGGCTACACCTTC.